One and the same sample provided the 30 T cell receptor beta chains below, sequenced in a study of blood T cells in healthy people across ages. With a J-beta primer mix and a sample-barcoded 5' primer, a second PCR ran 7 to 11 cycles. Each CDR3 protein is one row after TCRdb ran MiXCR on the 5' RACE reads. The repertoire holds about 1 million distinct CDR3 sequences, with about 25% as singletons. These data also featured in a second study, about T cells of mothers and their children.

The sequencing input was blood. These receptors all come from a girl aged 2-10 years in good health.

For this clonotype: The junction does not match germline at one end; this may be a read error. In DNA form, the CDR3 reads TGTGCCAGCGGCTTTACCCCTATCAATGAGCAGTTCTTC. Amino acids: CASGFTPINEQFF. The chain joins TRBV13 to TRBJ2-5; no reliable D call. TRBJ2-1 matches the DNA end more closely, so the J call is doubtful. There are 13 residues in the CDR3. The germline V gene encodes CDR1 PRHDT and CDR2 FYEKMQ (reference sequence).

The CDR3 DNA follows: TGCAGCGTCAACAGGGGGCCCTCCGATTCGTATGGCTACACCTTC. Amino acid sequence: CSVNRGPSDSYGYTF. The rearrangement uses TRBV29-1 and TRBJ1-2; 9 positions agree with TRBD1. This CDR3 is 15 amino acids long. Germline CDR1 is SQVTM and CDR2 is ANQGSEA. V gave up 6 bases and J gave up 5 bases; unmatched junction bases: 13.

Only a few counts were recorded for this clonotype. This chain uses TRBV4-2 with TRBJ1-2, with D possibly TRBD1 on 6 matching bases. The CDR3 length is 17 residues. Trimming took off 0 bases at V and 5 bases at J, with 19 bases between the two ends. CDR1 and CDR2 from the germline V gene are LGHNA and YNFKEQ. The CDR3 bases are TGTGCCAGCAGCCAAGATATGGCAGGGGCATATAGGTATGGCTACACCTTC. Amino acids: CASSQDMAGAYRYGYTF.

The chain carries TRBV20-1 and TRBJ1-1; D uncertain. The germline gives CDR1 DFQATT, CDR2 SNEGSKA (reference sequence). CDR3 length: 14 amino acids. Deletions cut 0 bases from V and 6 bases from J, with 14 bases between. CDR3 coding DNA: TGCAGTGCTAGAGATCCAGGAAGAGGGCCTGAAGCTTTCTTT. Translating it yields CSARDPGRGPEAFF.

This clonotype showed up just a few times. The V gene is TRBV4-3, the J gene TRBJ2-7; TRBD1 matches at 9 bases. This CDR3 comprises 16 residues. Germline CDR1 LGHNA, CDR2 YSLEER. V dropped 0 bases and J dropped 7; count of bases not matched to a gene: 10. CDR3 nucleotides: TGCGCCAGCAGCCAAGACTCACAGGGGGCCTCCTGGGAGCAGTACTTC. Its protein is CASSQDSQGASWEQYF.

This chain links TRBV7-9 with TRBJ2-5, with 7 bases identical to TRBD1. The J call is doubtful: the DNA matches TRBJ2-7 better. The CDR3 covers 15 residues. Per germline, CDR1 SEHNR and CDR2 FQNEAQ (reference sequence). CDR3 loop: CASSLQPGQSYEQYF. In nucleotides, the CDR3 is TGTGCCAGCAGCCTGCAACCGGGACAGTCCTACGAGCAGTACTTC.

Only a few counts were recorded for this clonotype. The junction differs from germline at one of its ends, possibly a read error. CDR3 nucleotides: TGTGCCAGCACCTTAGGAATGGGGGTTTATTATGGCTACACCTTC. Protein product: CASTLGMGVYYGYTF. The chain uses TRBV7-2 and TRBJ1-2; tentatively, D is TRBD1 (5 bases). The CDR3 spans 15 residues. Germline CDR1 SGHTA, CDR2 FQGNSA.

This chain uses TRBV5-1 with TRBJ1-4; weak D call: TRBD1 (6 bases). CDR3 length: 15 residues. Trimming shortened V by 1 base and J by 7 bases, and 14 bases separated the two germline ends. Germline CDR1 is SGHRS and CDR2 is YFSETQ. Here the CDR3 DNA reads TGCGCCAGCAGCTTGAACAGGGCGGCGGCTGAAAAACTGTTTTTT. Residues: CASSLNRAAAEKLFF.

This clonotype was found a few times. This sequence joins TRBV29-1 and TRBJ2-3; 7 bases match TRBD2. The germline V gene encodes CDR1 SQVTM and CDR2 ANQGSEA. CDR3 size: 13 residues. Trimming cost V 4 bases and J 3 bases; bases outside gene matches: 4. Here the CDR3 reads CSVGGGRTDTQYF. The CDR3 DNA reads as TGCAGCGTTGGAGGCGGGAGAACAGATACGCAGTATTTT.

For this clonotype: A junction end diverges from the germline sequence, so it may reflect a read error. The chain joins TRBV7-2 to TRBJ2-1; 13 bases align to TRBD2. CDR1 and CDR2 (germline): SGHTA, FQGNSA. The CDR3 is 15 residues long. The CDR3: CASSFTSGGAGEQFF. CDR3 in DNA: TGCGCCAGCAGCTTCACTAGCGGGGGGGCCGGGGAGCAGTTCTTC.

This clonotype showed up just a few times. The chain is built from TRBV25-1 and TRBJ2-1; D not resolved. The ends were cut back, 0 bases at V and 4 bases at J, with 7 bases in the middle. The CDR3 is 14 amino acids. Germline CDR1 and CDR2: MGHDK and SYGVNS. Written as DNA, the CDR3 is TGTGCCAGCAGTGAATATTCCCCATACAATGAGCAGTTCTTC. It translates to CASSEYSPYNEQFF.

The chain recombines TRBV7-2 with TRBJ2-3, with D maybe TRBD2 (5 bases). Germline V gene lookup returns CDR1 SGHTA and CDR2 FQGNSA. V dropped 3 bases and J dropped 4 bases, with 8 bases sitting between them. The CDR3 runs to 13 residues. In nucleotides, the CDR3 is TGTGCCAGCAGCTTCCTAGCCTCAGATACGCAGTATTTT. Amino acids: CASSFLASDTQYF.

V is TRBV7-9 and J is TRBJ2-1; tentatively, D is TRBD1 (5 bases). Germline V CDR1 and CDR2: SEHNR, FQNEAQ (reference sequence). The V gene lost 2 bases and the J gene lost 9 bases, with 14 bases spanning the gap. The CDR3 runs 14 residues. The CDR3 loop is CASSLFSGISEQFF. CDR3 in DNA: TGTGCCAGCAGCTTATTCTCAGGGATCAGTGAGCAGTTCTTC.

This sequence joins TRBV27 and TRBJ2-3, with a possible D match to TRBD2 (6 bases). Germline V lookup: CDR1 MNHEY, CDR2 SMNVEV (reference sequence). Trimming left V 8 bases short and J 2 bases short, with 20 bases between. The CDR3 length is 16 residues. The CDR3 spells CASAAPRDLHTDTQYF. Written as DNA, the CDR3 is TGTGCCAGCGCCGCACCCCGGGACTTACACACAGATACGCAGTATTTT.

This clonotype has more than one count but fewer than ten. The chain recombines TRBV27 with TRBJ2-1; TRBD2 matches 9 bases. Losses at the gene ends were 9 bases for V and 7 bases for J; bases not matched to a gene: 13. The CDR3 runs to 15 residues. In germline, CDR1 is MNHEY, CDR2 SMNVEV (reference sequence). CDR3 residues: CASLGAGGPGNEQFF. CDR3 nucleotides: TGTGCCAGTCTAGGTGCGGGAGGGCCTGGGAATGAGCAGTTCTTC.

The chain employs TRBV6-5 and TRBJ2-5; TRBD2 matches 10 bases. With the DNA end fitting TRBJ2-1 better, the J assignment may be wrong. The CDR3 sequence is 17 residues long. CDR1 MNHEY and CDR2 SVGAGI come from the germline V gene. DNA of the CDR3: TGTGCCAGCAGTTACTCGAGTTTCCTAGCGGGAGACAATGAGCAGTTCTTC. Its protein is CASSYSSFLAGDNEQFF.

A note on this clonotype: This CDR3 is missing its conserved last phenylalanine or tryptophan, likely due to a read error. CDR3 sequence: CASSPVTRGVETQYS. The CDR3 DNA is TGTGCCAGCAGCCCAGTAACGCGGGGGGTAGAGACCCAGTACTCC. The V gene is TRBV7-8, the J gene TRBJ2-5; 8 bases line up with TRBD2. The CDR3 covers 15 residues. Germline V gives CDR1 SGHVS, CDR2 FQNEAQ. J was trimmed by 4 bases and V by 5 bases; bases with no gene match: 9.

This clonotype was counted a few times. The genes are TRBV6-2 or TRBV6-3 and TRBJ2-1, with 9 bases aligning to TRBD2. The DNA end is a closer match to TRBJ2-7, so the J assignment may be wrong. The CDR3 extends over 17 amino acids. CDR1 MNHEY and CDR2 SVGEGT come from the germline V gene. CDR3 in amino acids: CASSPSLAGMRTYEQYF. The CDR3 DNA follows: TGTGCCAGCAGCCCGAGTCTAGCGGGAATGAGGACCTACGAGCAGTACTTC.

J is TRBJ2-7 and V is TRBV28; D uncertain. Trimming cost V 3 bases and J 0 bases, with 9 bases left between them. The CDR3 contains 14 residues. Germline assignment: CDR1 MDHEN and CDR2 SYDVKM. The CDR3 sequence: CASSFSDGSYEQYF. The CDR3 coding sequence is TGTGCCAGCAGTTTTTCGGACGGCTCCTACGAGCAGTACTTC.

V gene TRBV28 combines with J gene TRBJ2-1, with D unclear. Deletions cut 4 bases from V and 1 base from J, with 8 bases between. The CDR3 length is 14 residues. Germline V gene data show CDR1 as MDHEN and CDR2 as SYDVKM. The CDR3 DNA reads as TGTGCCAGCAGTTCATATGGATCCTACAATGAGCAGTTCTTC. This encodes CASSSYGSYNEQFF.

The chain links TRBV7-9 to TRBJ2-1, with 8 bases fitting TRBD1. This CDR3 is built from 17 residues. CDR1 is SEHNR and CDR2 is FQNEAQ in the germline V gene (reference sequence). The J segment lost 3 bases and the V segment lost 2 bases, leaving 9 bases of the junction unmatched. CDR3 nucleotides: TGTGCCAGCAGCTTATTGCGTCGACAGGGGAACTACAATGAGCAGTTCTTC. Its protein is CASSLLRRQGNYNEQFF.

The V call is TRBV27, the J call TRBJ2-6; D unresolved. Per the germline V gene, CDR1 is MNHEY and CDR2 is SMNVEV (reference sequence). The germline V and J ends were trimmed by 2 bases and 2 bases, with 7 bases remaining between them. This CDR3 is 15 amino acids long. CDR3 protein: CASSLNTPGANVLTF. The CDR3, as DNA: TGTGCCAGCAGTTTAAATACTCCTGGGGCCAACGTCCTGACTTTC. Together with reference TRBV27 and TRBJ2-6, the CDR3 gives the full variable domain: EAQVTQNPRYLITVTGKKLTVTCSQNMNHEYMSWYRQDPGLGLRQIYYSMNVEVTDKGDVPEGYKVSRKEKRNFPLILESPSPNQTSLYFCASSLNTPGANVLTFGAGSRLTVL.

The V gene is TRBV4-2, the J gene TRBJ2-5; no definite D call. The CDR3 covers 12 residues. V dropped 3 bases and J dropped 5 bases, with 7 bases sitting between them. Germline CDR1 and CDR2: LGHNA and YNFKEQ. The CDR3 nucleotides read TGTGCCAGCAGCCAGGGGATGGAGACCCAGTACTTC. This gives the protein CASSQGMETQYF.

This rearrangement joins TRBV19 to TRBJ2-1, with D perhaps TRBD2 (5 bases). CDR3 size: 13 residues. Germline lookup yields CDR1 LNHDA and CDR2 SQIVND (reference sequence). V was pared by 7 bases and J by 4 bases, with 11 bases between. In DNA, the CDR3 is TGTGCCAGTAATATCGGACTTTACAATGAGCAGTTCTTC. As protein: CASNIGLYNEQFF.

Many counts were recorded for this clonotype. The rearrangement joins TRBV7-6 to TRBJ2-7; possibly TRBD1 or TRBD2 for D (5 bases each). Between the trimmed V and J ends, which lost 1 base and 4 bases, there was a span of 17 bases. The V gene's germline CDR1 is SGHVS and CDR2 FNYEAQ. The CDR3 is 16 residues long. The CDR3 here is CASSLEGPGTTYEQYF. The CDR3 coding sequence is TGTGCCAGCAGCTTAGAAGGCCCGGGGACGACATACGAGCAGTACTTC.

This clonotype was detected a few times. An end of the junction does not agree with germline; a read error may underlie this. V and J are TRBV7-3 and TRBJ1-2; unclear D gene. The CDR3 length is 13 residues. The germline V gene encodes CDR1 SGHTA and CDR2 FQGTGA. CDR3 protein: CASSPTPNYGCTF. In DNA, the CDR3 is TGTGCCAGCAGCCCAACACCCAACTATGGCTGCACCTTC. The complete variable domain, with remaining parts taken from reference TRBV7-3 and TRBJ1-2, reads GAGVSQTPSNKVTEKGKYVELRCDPISGHTALYWYRQSLGQGPEFLIYFQGTGAADDSGLPNDRFFAVRPEGSVSTLKIQRTERGDSAVYLCASSPTPNYGCTFGSGTRLTVV.

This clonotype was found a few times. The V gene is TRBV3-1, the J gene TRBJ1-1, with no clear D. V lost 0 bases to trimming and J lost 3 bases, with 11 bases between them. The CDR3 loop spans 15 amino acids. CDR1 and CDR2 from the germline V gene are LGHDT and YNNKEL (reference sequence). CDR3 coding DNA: TGTGCCAGCAGCCAAGAAGGCGTCGAGTACACTGAAGCTTTCTTT. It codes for CASSQEGVEYTEAFF.

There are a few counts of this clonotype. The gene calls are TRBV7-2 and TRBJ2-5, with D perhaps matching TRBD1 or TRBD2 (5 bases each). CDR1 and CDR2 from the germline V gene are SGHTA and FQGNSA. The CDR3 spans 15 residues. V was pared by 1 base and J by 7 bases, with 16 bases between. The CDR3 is CASSLDRPGHGTQYF. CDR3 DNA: TGTGCCAGCAGCTTAGATAGACCGGGGCACGGGACCCAGTACTTC.

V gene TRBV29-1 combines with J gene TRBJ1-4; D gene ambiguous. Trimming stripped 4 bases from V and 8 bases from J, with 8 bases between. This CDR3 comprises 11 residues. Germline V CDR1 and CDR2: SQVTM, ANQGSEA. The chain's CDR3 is CSVVREEKLFF. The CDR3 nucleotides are TGCAGCGTTGTGAGGGAGGAAAAACTGTTTTTT.

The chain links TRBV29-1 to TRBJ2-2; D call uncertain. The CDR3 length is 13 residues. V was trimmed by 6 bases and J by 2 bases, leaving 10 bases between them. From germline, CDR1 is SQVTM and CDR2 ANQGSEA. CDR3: CSVSASNTGELFF. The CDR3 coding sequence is TGCAGCGTCTCTGCCTCCAACACCGGGGAGCTGTTTTTT.